This T cell receptor beta chain is from a study of blood T cell repertoires in COVID-19. Study-level information: Samples representing acute and convalescent COVID-19 were sourced from the United States, Italy and Spain. T cells, B-cell-depleted T cells, or PBMCs provided the cDNA or gDNA that served as material.

Per the study methods: By means of reference gene primer amplification, nucleated cell counts were estimated. Only in-frame clones appear in the TCRdb table, and some are missing; sequencing was by immunoSEQ multiplex PCR. The DNA gave D and trimming, while V, J and clone size come from that table. The sample lists 200,000 or so clones; around 81% were seen once. The sequenced material came from peripheral blood. The receptor comes from a woman aged 30 to 39 who had recovered from COVID-19.

The CDR3 DNA reads TGTGCCAGCAGTGAGAGGAGTAGCGGCAACAATGAGCAGTTCTTC. This translates into CASSERSSGNNEQFF. The chain recombines TRBV2 with TRBJ2-1; D is perhaps TRBD2 (6 bases). The CDR3 extends over 15 amino acids. Looked up from germline, CDR1 is SNHLY and CDR2 is FYNNEI. Trimming removed 3 bases from V and 5 bases from J, with 14 bases in between.